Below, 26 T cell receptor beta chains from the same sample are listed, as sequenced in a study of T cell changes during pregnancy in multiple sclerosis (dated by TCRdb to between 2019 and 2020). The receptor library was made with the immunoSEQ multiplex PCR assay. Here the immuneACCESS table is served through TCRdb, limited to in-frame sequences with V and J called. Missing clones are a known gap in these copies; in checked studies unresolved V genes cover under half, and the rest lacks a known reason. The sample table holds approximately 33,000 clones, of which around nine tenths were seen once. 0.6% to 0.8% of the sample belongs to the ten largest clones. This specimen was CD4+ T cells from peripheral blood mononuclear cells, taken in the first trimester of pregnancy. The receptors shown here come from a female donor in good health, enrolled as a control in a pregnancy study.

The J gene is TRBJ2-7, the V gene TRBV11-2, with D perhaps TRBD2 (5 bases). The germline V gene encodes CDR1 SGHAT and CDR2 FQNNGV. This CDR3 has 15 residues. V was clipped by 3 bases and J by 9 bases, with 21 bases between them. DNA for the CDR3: TGTGCCAGCAGCTTGGTCGGAGGAGAAGTGTTCGGGCAGTACTTC. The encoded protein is CASSLVGGEVFGQYF.

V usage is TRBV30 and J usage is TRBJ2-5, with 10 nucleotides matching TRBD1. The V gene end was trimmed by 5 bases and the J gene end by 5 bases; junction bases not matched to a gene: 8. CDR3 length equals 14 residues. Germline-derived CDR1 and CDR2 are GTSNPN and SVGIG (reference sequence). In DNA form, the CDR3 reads TGTGCCTGGGCCCAGGGACAGGGGTTTGAGACCCAGTACTTC. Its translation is CAWAQGQGFETQYF. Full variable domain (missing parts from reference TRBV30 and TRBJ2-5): SQTIHQWPATLVQPVGSPLSLECTVEGTSNPNLYWYRQAAGRGLQLLFYSVGIGQISSEVPQNLSASRPQDRQFILSSKKLLLSDSGFYLCAWAQGQGFETQYFGPGTRLLVL.

This CDR3 reads CASSAQTGGFEAFF. CDR3 nucleotides: TGTGCCAGCAGCGCACAGACAGGGGGCTTCGAAGCTTTCTTT. J is TRBJ1-1 and V is TRBV7-2; 10 nucleotides line up with TRBD1. Germline V gives CDR1 SGHTA, CDR2 FQGNSA. This CDR3 contains 14 residues. Trimming took 5 bases from V and 8 from J; bases not matched to a gene: 8.

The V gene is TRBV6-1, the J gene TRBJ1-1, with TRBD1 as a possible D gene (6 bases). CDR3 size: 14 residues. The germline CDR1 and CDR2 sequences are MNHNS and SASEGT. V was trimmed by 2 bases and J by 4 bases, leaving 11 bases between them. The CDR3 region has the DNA TGTGCCAGCAGTGAAATGGGGGCCCTCACTGAAGCTTTCTTT. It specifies CASSEMGALTEAFF.

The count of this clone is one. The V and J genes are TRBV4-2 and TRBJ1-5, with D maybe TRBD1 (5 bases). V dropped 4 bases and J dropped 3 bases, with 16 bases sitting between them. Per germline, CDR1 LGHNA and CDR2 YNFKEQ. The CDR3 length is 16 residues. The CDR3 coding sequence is TGTGCCAGCAGCCTTTCGGCACAGGCGTCCAATCAGCCCCAGCATTTT. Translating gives CASSLSAQASNQPQHF.

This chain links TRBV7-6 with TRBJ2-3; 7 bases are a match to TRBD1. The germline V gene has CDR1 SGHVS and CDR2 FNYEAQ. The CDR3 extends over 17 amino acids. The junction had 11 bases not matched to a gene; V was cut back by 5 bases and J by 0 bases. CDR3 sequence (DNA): TGTGCCAGCAGCATCCAGGGACAGAATCCTAGCACAGATACGCAGTATTTT. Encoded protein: CASSIQGQNPSTDTQYF.

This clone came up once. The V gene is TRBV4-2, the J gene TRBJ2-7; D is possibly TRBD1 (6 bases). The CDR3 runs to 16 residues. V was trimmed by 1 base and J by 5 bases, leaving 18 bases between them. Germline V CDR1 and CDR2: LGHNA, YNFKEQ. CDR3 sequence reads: CASSQVSSRGPDEQYF. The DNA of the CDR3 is TGTGCCAGCAGCCAAGTTTCGTCCAGGGGACCTGACGAGCAGTACTTC.

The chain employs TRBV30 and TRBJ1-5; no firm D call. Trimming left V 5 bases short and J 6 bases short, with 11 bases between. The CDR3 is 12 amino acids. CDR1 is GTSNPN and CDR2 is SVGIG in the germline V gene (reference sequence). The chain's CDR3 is CAWGGGFQPQHF. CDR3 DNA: TGTGCCTGGGGAGGTGGGTTTCAGCCCCAGCATTTT.

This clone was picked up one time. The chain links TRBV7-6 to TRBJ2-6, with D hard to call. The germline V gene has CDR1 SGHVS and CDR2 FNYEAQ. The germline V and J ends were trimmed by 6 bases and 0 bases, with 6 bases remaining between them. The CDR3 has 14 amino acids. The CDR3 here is CASSGSSGANVLTF. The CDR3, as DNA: TGTGCCAGCAGTGGCAGCTCTGGGGCCAACGTCCTGACTTTC.

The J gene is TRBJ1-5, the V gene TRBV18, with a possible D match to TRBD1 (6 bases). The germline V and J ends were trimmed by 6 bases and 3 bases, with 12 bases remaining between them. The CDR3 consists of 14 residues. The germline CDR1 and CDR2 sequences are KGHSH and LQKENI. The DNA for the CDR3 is TGTGCCAGCTCCCTAGGGGACAACAATCAGCCCCAGCATTTT. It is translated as CASSLGDNNQPQHF.

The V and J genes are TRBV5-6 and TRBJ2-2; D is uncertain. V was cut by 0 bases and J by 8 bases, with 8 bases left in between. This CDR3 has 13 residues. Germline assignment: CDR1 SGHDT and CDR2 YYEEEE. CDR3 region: CASSLEELGELFF. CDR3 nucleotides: TGTGCCAGCAGCTTGGAAGAGCTGGGGGAGCTGTTTTTT.

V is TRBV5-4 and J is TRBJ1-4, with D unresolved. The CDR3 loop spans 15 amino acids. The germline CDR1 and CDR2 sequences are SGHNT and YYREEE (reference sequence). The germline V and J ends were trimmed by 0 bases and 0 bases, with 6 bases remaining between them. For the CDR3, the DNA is TGTGCCAGCAGCTTGGGAGTTGCAACTAATGAAAAACTGTTTTTT. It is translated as CASSLGVATNEKLFF.

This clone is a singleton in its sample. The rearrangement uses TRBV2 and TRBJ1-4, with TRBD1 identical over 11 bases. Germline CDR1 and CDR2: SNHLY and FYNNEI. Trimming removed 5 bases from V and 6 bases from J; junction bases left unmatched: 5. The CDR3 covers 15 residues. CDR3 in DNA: TGTGCCAGCAGTTTCCCGGGACAGGGGGATGAAAAACTGTTTTTT. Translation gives CASSFPGQGDEKLFF.

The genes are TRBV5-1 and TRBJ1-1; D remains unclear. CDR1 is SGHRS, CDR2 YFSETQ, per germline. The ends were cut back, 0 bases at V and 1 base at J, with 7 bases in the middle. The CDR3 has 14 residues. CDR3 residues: CASSLESGNTEAFF. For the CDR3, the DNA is TGCGCCAGCAGCTTGGAGTCGGGGAACACTGAAGCTTTCTTT. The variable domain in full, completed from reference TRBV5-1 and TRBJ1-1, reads KAGVTQTPRYLIKTRGQQVTLSCSPISGHRSVSWYQQTPGQGLQFLFEYFSETQRNKGNFPGRFSGRQFSNSRSEMNVSTLELGDSALYLCASSLESGNTEAFFGQGTRLTVV.

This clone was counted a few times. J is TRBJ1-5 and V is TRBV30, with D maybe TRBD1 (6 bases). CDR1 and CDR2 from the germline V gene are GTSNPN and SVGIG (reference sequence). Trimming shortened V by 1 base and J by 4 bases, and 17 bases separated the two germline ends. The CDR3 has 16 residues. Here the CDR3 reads CAWSGQGKWENQPQHF. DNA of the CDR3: TGTGCCTGGAGTGGGCAGGGGAAATGGGAGAATCAGCCCCAGCATTTT.

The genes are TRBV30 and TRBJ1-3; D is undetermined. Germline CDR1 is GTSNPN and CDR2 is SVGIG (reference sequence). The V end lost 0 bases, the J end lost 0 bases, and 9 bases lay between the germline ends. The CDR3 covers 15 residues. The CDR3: CAWSVQTPSGNTIYF. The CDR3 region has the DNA TGTGCCTGGAGTGTACAGACCCCCTCTGGAAACACCATATATTTT.

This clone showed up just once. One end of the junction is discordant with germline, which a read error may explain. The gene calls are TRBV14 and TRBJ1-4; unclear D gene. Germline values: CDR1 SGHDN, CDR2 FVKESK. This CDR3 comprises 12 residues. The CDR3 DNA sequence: TGTGCCAGCAGGCAAGGCGGCGAAAAACTGTTTTTT. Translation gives CASRQGGEKLFF.

The CDR3 DNA reads as TGCGCCAGCACCCCCGTCGGACTCCTCTCTGGAAACACCATATATTTT. Translated: CASTPVGLLSGNTIYF. The V gene is TRBV5-1, the J gene TRBJ1-3; the D is unclear. Trimming took 6 bases from V and 0 from J, leaving 16 bases between them. The CDR3 extends over 16 amino acids. Looked up from germline, CDR1 is SGHRS and CDR2 is YFSETQ. Based on the CDR3 plus reference TRBV5-1 and TRBJ1-3, the full variable domain is KAGVTQTPRYLIKTRGQQVTLSCSPISGHRSVSWYQQTPGQGLQFLFEYFSETQRNKGNFPGRFSGRQFSNSRSEMNVSTLELGDSALYLCASTPVGLLSGNTIYFGEGSWLTVV.

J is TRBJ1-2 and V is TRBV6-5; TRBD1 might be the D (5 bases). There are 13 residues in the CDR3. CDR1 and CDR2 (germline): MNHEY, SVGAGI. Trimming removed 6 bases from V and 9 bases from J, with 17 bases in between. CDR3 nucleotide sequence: TGTGCCAGCAGCGGGGGGTTGCAATTGAGCTACACCTTC. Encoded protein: CASSGGLQLSYTF.

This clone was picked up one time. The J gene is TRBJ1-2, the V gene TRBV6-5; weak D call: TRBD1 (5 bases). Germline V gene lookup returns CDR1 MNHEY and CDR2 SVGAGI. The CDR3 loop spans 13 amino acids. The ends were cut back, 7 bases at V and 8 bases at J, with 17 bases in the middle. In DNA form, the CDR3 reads TGTGCCAGCACCTTTTCGGGGGATCGAGGCTACACCTTC. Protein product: CASTFSGDRGYTF.

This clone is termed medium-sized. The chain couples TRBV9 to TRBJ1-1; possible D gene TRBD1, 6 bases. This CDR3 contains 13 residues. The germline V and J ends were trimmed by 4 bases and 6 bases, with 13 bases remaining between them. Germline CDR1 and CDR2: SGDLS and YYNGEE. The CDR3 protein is CASSPGGGPEAFF. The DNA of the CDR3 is TGTGCCAGCAGCCCGGGGGGGGGCCCTGAAGCTTTCTTT. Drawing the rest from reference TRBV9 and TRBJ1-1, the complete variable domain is DSGVTQTPKHLITATGQRVTLRCSPRSGDLSVYWYQQSLDQGLQFLIQYYNGEERAKGNILERFSAQQFPDLHSELNLSSLELGDSALYFCASSPGGGPEAFFGQGTRLTVV.

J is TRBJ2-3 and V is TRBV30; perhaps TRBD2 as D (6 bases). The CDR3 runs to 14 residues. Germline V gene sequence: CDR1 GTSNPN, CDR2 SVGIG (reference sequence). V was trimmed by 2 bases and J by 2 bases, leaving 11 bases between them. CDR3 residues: CAWSRAGITDTQYF. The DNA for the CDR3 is TGTGCCTGGAGTCGGGCGGGGATCACAGATACGCAGTATTTT.

The CDR3 reads CASGLQDSYEQYF. CDR3 sequence (DNA): TGCGCCAGCGGCCTACAGGATTCCTACGAGCAGTACTTC. The V gene is TRBV5-1, the J gene TRBJ2-7; possibly TRBD1 for D (5 bases). CDR1 SGHRS and CDR2 YFSETQ come from the germline V gene. The length of the CDR3 is 13 residues. Trimming stripped 7 bases from V and 1 base from J, with 12 bases between.

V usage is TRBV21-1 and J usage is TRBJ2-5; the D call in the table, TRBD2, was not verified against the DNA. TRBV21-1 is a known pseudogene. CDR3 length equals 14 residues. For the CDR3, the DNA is TGTGCCAGCAGCAAAGATAGAATTCAAGAGACCCAGTACTTC. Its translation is CASSKDRIQETQYF.

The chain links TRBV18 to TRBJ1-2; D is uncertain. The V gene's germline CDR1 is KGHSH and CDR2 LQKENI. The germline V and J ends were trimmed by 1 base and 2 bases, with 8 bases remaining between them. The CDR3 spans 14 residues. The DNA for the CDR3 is TGTGCCAGCTCACCACAAAACAGCAACTATGGCTACACCTTC. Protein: CASSPQNSNYGYTF.

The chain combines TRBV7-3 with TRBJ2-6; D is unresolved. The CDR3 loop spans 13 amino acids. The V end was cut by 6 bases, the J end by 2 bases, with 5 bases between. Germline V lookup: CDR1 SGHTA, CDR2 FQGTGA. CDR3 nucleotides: TGTGCCAGCAGGCCTACTGGGGCCAACGTCCTGACTTTC. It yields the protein CASRPTGANVLTF. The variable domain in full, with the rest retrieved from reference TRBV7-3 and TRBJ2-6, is GAGVSQTPSNKVTEKGKYVELRCDPISGHTALYWYRQSLGQGPEFLIYFQGTGAADDSGLPNDRFFAVRPEGSVSTLKIQRTERGDSAVYLCASRPTGANVLTFGAGSRLTVL.